This paragraph reports one T cell receptor (beta chain). Its antigen is currently not known. No base quality values were provided; no much bigger clone lies one nucleotide off. The entry originates in a study of PD-1 blockade in classical Hodgkin lymphoma (dated by TCRdb to the early 2020s). Context from the whole study: Nivolumab dosing was 3 mg/kg intravenously every 2 weeks, continuing until either disease progression or unacceptable toxicity. The study used CyTOF and TCR beta sequencing to define a peripheral blood immune signature of response to PD-1 blockade in classical Hodgkin lymphoma.

Genomic DNA was isolated using the Qiagen DNeasy kit from unsorted PBMCs as well as from negatively selected CD4+ and CD8+ fractions. TCR beta CDR3 regions were amplified by immunoSEQ multiplex PCR using primers annealing to V and J segments. A synthetic immune receptor repertoire was used to minimize amplification bias, and remaining bias was computationally removed after sequencing. In the authors' own workflow: Repertoire diversity was quantified as the Shannon entropy index using custom Python scripts. Unsorted, CD4+ and CD8+ repertoires were analyzed separately, except in combined analyses where CD4+ and CD8+ sequences were merged in silico. A clone counted as expanded when the clone's frequency after treatment rose at least 2-fold relative to C1D1, and clones undetected at baseline were given a pseudocount of 0.5. Clones with 0 or 1 copy at C1D1 were classified as singleton clones, and clones with 2 or more copies were classified as non-singleton clones. Clones expanded in unsorted samples were annotated as CD4+, CD8+ or unknown by matching protein sequences in sorted samples from the same patient. Diversity changes from C1D1 to C4D1 were tested in paired samples using Wilcoxon tests. TCRdb provides this immuneACCESS table in a form limited to in-frame rearrangements. Some clones are lacking; in checked studies, under half of them reflect an unresolved V gene, and why the rest are absent is not known. The DNA gave D and trimming, while V, J and clone size come from that table. The sample table lists some 25,000 clones, about 80% of them with a count of one. 6.5% to 8% of the sample belongs to the ten largest clones.

The sample's time point, from its label and the paper: cycle 1 day 1 (C1D1), immediately before nivolumab initiation. Every trial patient had relapsed following autologous stem cell transplantation, and prior brentuximab vedotin exposure was what differed among cohorts A, B and C. A total of 50 to 70 patients with relapsed/refractory classical Hodgkin lymphoma made up the trial cohort, and each patient's best overall response was complete response, partial response or progressive disease. Single-agent nivolumab was administered to trial patients in the multi-cohort phase II CheckMate 205 trial. An independent review committee assessed best overall response by applying the 2007 International Working Group response criteria. PBMCs from the trial were collected at three points: immediately before nivolumab initiation (C1D1), and during therapy at cycle 2 day 1 and cycle 4 day 1. Peripheral blood was collected in 8 mL Vacutainer Cell Preparation Tubes, from which PBMCs were isolated by centrifugation and then cryopreserved.

Study-wide conclusions, independent of this receptor: Baseline TCR diversity was reported to be lower in newly diagnosed patients than in healthy donors, and even lower in relapsed/refractory patients. By C4D1, a significant rise was seen in CD4+ TCR diversity but not in CD8+ TCR diversity (p=0.0027 vs p=0.16), and the rise was most apparent among complete responders (p=0.02). The study covered only a single clinical trial cohort, and the causes of the repertoire differences, possibly disease activity or prior therapy, were still not defined. Trial patients with a complete response had baseline diversity similar to that of newly diagnosed patients, while partial responders and progressors had significantly lower diversity. Lower diversity was observed in patients in whom nivolumab was started less than 1 year after ASCT, and these patients were excluded from later analyses so that confounding by immune reconstitution would be avoided.

Sequenced here: peripheral blood mononuclear cells (PBMCs), sampled at baseline. This sequence originates from a human donor with classical Hodgkin lymphoma.

DNA sequence: TGCGCCAGCAGCCAAGTTAGGACAGATACGCAGTATTTT. It codes for CASSQVRTDTQYF. Recombination connected TRBV4-3 to TRBJ2-3; no D gene call is confident. The CDR1 and CDR2 encoded by the germline V gene are LGHNA and YSLEER. Relative to germline, V is 1 base shorter and J is 3 bases shorter, with 5 bases between their ends. Measured from the cysteine to the phenylalanine, the CDR3 is 13 residues long. Only the CDR3 part of the read is kept: 39 bases, read in frame from the first base.